What follows are 20 T cell receptor beta chains derived from one specimen sequenced in a study of shared clonotypes between healthy human individuals (dated by TCRdb to about 2020). Libraries were prepared through the immunoSEQ multiplex PCR assay. Here the immuneACCESS table is served through TCRdb, limited to in-frame sequences with V and J called. Missing clones are a known gap in these copies; in checked studies unresolved V genes cover under half, and the rest lacks a known reason. The sample data list about 680,000 clones, and about 90% of these were observed just once. The ten largest clones represent roughly 24% of the sample. CD8 naive samples were obtained by positive selection for CCR7 among CD45RO-negative cells, yielding a CD45RA+CCR7+ population from which TemRA cells were excluded. Input material: naive CD8+ T cells sorted from blood. The cell subset or site label for this specimen denotes: CD45RA+CCR7+. The receptors come from a young man in good health.

The chain is built from TRBV6-5 and TRBJ2-7; 10 bases are a match to TRBD1. Trimming removed 6 bases from V and 4 bases from J; junction bases left unmatched: 12. This CDR3 spans 16 amino acids. Germline V gene data show CDR1 as MNHEY and CDR2 as SVGAGI. Here the CDR3 DNA reads TGTGCCAGCAGCTACCCCGCGGACAGGGGGTTTTACGAGCAGTACTTC. This translates into CASSYPADRGFYEQYF.

This clone was seen only once. The rearrangement links TRBV7-2 to TRBJ2-2, with TRBD2 as a possible D gene (6 bases). This CDR3 comprises 14 residues. The V end was cut by 3 bases, the J end by 4 bases, with 9 bases between. Germline CDR1 and CDR2: SGHTA and FQGNSA. CDR3 sequence: CASSFPGSTGELFF. The CDR3 DNA reads TGTGCCAGCAGCTTCCCCGGGAGCACCGGGGAGCTGTTTTTT.

The gene calls are TRBV9 and TRBJ2-7; 9 bases line up with TRBD2. The CDR3 length is 15 residues. V lost 4 bases to trimming and J lost 4 bases; unmatched junction nucleotides: 9. Germline V CDR1 and CDR2: SGDLS, YYNGEE. The CDR3 sequence is CASSRTGLAEYEQYF. CDR3 sequence (DNA): TGTGCCAGCAGCAGAACGGGACTAGCCGAGTACGAGCAGTACTTC. Filled out from reference TRBV9 and TRBJ2-7, the complete variable domain reads DSGVTQTPKHLITATGQRVTLRCSPRSGDLSVYWYQQSLDQGLQFLIQYYNGEERAKGNILERFSAQQFPDLHSELNLSSLELGDSALYFCASSRTGLAEYEQYFGPGTRLTVT.

The V and J genes are TRBV19 and TRBJ1-1; the D gene is possibly TRBD1 (5 bases). Germline CDR1 LNHDA, CDR2 SQIVND (reference sequence). The length of the CDR3 is 15 residues. Trimming pared 2 bases from V and 1 base from J, leaving 11 bases between. The CDR3: CASSIMAGTNTEAFF. The CDR3 DNA follows: TGTGCCAGTAGTATAATGGCGGGGACGAACACTGAAGCTTTCTTT.

The chain links TRBV29-1 to TRBJ2-5, with TRBD1 matching 8 bases. The CDR3 loop spans 13 amino acids. V gave up 7 bases and J gave up 11 bases; unmatched junction bases: 15. CDR1 and CDR2 (germline): SQVTM, ANQGSEA. DNA of the CDR3: TGCAGCGCGACAGGGGTCACCGCCTATGAGCAGTACTTC. It yields the protein CSATGVTAYEQYF. Full variable domain (rest looked up from reference TRBV29-1 and TRBJ2-5): SAVISQKPSRDICQRGTSLTIQCQVDSQVTMMFWYRQQPGQSLTLIATANQGSEATYESGFVIDKFPISRPNLTFSTLTVSNMSPEDSSIYLCSATGVTAYEQYFGPGTRLLVL.

The chain employs TRBV30 and TRBJ2-3; D is undetermined. The CDR3 spans 13 residues. CDR1 and CDR2 (germline): GTSNPN, SVGIG (reference sequence). V was trimmed by 0 bases and J by 6 bases, leaving 10 bases between them. The CDR3 sequence: CAWSVTPFDTQYF. CDR3 DNA sequence: TGTGCCTGGAGTGTAACTCCTTTCGATACGCAGTATTTT.

The rearrangement joins TRBV15 to TRBJ2-7, with 13 bases matching TRBD2. Trimming took 8 bases from V and 3 from J; bases not matched to a gene: 7. CDR3 length: 15 amino acids. Germline CDR1 reads LNHNV; CDR2 reads YYDKDF (reference sequence). The CDR3 DNA reads as TGTGCCACCTCCACCGGGACTAGCGGGATCTACGAGCAGTACTTC. This encodes CATSTGTSGIYEQYF.

This clone was detected only a few times. V is TRBV30 and J is TRBJ1-4; the match to TRBD1 covers 7 bases. The CDR3 length is 14 residues. Looked up from germline, CDR1 is GTSNPN and CDR2 is SVGIG (reference sequence). The V gene end was trimmed by 2 bases and the J gene end by 3 bases; junction bases not matched to a gene: 3. In DNA form, the CDR3 reads TGTGCCTGGAGTAAGGGACAGTCTAATGAAAAACTGTTTTTT. It encodes CAWSKGQSNEKLFF.

The chain combines TRBV7-6 with TRBJ2-1; D is unclear. V was shortened by 5 bases and J by 3 bases, with 5 bases between the two germline ends. Looked up from germline, CDR1 is SGHVS and CDR2 is FNYEAQ. The CDR3 has 12 residues. This CDR3 is CASSTRYNEQFF. CDR3 in DNA: TGTGCCAGCAGCACACGCTACAATGAGCAGTTCTTC.

The chain uses TRBV5-5 and TRBJ2-5; tentative D call: TRBD1 (6 bases). CDR3 size: 15 residues. Germline assignment: CDR1 SGHKS and CDR2 YYEKEE (reference sequence). V was shortened by 4 bases and J by 9 bases, with 22 bases between the two germline ends. In nucleotides, the CDR3 is TGTGCCAGCAGCGATGGCCAGGGGCCGCGATGGGCCCAGTACTTC. Residues: CASSDGQGPRWAQYF.

This chain joins TRBV4-3 and TRBJ2-1, with 11 bases identical to TRBD1. Germline CDR1 LGHNA, CDR2 YSLEER. The CDR3 runs to 16 residues. V was clipped by 0 bases and J by 9 bases; unmatched bases: 7. The CDR3 is CASSQDGQGAQSEQFF. CDR3 DNA sequence: TGCGCCAGCAGCCAAGATGGACAGGGGGCCCAGAGTGAGCAGTTCTTC.

CDR3 loop: CASSHELPANEQFF. The CDR3 DNA is TGCGCCAGCAGCCACGAGTTGCCTGCCAATGAGCAGTTCTTC. The chain combines TRBV4-1 with TRBJ2-1; no firm D call. CDR1 MGHRA and CDR2 YSYEKL come from the germline V gene. The CDR3 is made up of 14 amino acids. Trimming left V 3 bases short and J 6 bases short, with 12 bases between.

This clone showed up just once. The chain has TRBV7-2 and TRBJ2-5; D ambiguous. Trimming left V 5 bases short and J 7 bases short, with 17 bases between. Germline lookup yields CDR1 SGHTA and CDR2 FQGNSA. The CDR3 extends over 14 amino acids. The CDR3: CASSEIQPFGTQYF. The CDR3 DNA sequence: TGTGCCAGCAGCGAGATTCAACCGTTTGGGACCCAGTACTTC.

The chain recombines TRBV11-2 with TRBJ2-7; D may be TRBD2 (6 bases). Germline CDR1 SGHAT, CDR2 FQNNGV. The V and J ends lost 5 bases and 6 bases respectively, with 14 bases between them. The CDR3 contains 13 residues. CDR3 in amino acids: CASSPKLGGEQYF. In nucleotides, the CDR3 is TGTGCCAGCAGCCCCAAGTTGGGGGGCGAGCAGTACTTC. Full variable domain (remainder filled in from reference TRBV11-2 and TRBJ2-7): EAGVAQSPRYKIIEKRQSVAFWCNPISGHATLYWYQQILGQGPKLLIQFQNNGVVDDSQLPKDRFSAERLKGVDSTLKIQPAKLEDSAVYLCASSPKLGGEQYFGPGTRLTVT.

This chain links TRBV11-3 with TRBJ2-1, with 8 bases that match TRBD2. Unmatched junction bases numbered 6, after V lost 1 base and J lost 7 bases. The germline V gene has CDR1 SGHNT and CDR2 YENEEA. There are 15 residues in the CDR3. The CDR3 reads CASSLAGGLWNEQFF. For the CDR3, the DNA is TGTGCCAGCAGCTTAGCGGGAGGGCTTTGGAATGAGCAGTTCTTC.

Turning to this clone: One end of the junction fails to match germline, which may point to a read error. The chain uses TRBV7-7 and TRBJ2-5; 7 nucleotides line up with TRBD1. CDR1 and CDR2 from the germline V gene are SSHAT and FNYEAQ (reference sequence). The length of the CDR3 is 15 residues. The CDR3 nucleotides read TGTGCTAGCAGCTTGTGGACAGGACAACAAGAGACCCAGTACTTC. It is translated as CASSLWTGQQETQYF.

The chain uses TRBV12-5 and TRBJ2-1, with 9 bases lining up with TRBD1. CDR3 size: 17 residues. Germline CDR1 LGHNT, CDR2 FRNRAP. V dropped 7 bases and J dropped 4; count of bases not matched to a gene: 14. The CDR3 loop reads CASASRPGQGLYNEQFF. CDR3 coding DNA: TGTGCTAGTGCCTCACGGCCGGGACAGGGCCTATACAATGAGCAGTTCTTC.

The gene calls are TRBV7-6 and TRBJ2-3; the D is unclear. Germline values: CDR1 SGHVS, CDR2 FNYEAQ. Trimming pared 5 bases from V and 5 bases from J, leaving 8 bases between. The CDR3 loop spans 12 amino acids. Written as DNA, the CDR3 is TGTGCCAGCAGCATGATACTAGATACGCAGTATTTT. The encoded protein is CASSMILDTQYF. The variable domain in full, completed from reference TRBV7-6 and TRBJ2-3, reads GAGVSQSPRYKVTKRGQDVALRCDPISGHVSLYWYRQALGQGPEFLTYFNYEAQQDKSGLPNDRFSAERPEGSISTLTIQRTEQRDSAMYRCASSMILDTQYFGPGTRLTVL.

This clone has only one observation. The chain employs TRBV11-2 and TRBJ1-5, with D unclear. This CDR3 is 15 amino acids long. Trimming cost V 2 bases and J 5 bases, with 13 bases left between them. Germline V CDR1 and CDR2: SGHAT, FQNNGV. CDR3 residues: CASSLFLDPDQPQHF. The CDR3 DNA reads TGTGCCAGCAGCTTATTTCTTGATCCCGATCAGCCCCAGCATTTT.

The chain joins TRBV9 to TRBJ2-3, with TRBD2 identical over 7 bases. Trimming cost V 0 bases and J 2 bases; bases outside gene matches: 6. This CDR3 is 16 amino acids long. The germline gives CDR1 SGDLS, CDR2 YYNGEE. CDR3 in DNA: TGTGCCAGCAGCGTAGAGGGAGGGCGGCTCACAGATACGCAGTATTTT. Translated, it gives CASSVEGGRLTDTQYF.